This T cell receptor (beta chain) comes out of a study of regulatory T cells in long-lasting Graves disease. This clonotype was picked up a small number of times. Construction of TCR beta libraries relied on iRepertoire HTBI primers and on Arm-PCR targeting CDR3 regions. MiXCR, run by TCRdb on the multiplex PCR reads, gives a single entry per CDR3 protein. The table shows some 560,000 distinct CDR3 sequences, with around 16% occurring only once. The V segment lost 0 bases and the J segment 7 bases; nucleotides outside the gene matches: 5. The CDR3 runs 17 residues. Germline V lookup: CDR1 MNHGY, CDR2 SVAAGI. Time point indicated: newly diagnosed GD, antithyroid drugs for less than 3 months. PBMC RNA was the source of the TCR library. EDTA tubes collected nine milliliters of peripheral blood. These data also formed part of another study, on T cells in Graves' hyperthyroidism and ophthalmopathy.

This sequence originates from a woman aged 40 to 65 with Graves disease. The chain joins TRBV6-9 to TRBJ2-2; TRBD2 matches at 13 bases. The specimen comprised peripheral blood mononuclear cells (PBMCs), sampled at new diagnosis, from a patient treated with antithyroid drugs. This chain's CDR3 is CASSYSTSGGPSGELFF. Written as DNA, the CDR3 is TGTGCCAGCAGTTATTCGACTAGCGGGGGGCCGAGCGGGGAGCTGTTTTTT.